What follows are 11 T cell receptor beta chains derived from one specimen sequenced in a study of CD8 T cells in Susac syndrome. Random hexamers were used to reverse transcribe the RNA input (0.5 to 1 ug). TCRdb reprocessed the immunoSEQ multiplex PCR reads via MiXCR and lists one record per CDR3 protein. This sample has roughly 200,000 distinct CDR3 sequences; approximately 95% occur once, and the top ten carry 0.082%. The specimen sequenced was CD4+ T cells from PBMCs. The receptors here all came from a human donor with multiple sclerosis.

This sequence joins TRBV6-5 and TRBJ1-6; D remains unclear. Germline loops: CDR1 MNHEY, CDR2 SVGAGI. The CDR3 extends over 14 amino acids. V lost 6 bases to trimming and J lost 7 bases, with 13 bases between them. The CDR3 DNA reads TGTGCCAGCAGCCCGGCCAGTAAAAATTCACCCCTCCACTTT. Its protein product is CASSPASKNSPLHF.

The chain is built from TRBV11-2 and TRBJ2-7, with 7 bases identical to TRBD2. Germline-derived CDR1 and CDR2 are SGHAT and FQNNGV. The CDR3 totals 15 residues. Trimming cost V 5 bases and J 2 bases; bases outside gene matches: 9. The CDR3 DNA sequence: TGTGCCAGCAGCCCCGCCTGGGGGGGACCCTACGAGCAGTACTTC. This gives the protein CASSPAWGGPYEQYF.

V gene TRBV3-1 combines with J gene TRBJ1-2; 7 nucleotides line up with TRBD1. This CDR3 is 14 amino acids long. Trimming cost V 3 bases and J 2 bases; bases outside gene matches: 3. The germline V gene encodes CDR1 LGHDT and CDR2 YNNKEL (reference sequence). CDR3 in amino acids: CASSQMDRNYGYTF. The CDR3 nucleotides are TGTGCCAGCAGCCAGATGGACAGGAACTATGGCTACACCTTC.

CDR3: CASRGQGRPTNYGYTF. CDR3 bases: TGTGCCAGCCGCGGACAGGGGAGACCAACTAACTATGGCTACACCTTC. This chain links TRBV27 with TRBJ1-2, with 9 bases matching TRBD1. V gave up 8 bases and J gave up 0 bases; unmatched junction bases: 10. Germline assignment: CDR1 MNHEY and CDR2 SMNVEV (reference sequence). This CDR3 spans 16 amino acids.

The gene calls are TRBV6-5 and TRBJ2-7, with 8 bases fitting TRBD1. V lost 7 bases and J lost 5; bases outside the gene matches: 4. The length of the CDR3 is 12 residues. Germline V lookup: CDR1 MNHEY, CDR2 SVGAGI. DNA for the CDR3: TGTGCCAGCACCACAGGGGGGAACGAGCAGTACTTC. Amino acids: CASTTGGNEQYF.

The rearrangement joins TRBV15 to TRBJ2-7; tentative D call: TRBD1 (6 bases). This CDR3 is 15 amino acids long. Germline V gene data show CDR1 as LNHNV and CDR2 as YYDKDF (reference sequence). The V end was cut by 5 bases, the J end by 3 bases, with 17 bases between. The CDR3, as DNA: TGTGCCACCAGCCTTAAAGTCCAGGGGAACTACGAGCAGTACTTC. Encoded protein: CATSLKVQGNYEQYF.

The rearrangement links TRBV19 to TRBJ1-1, with 7 bases matching TRBD1. Per germline, CDR1 LNHDA and CDR2 SQIVND (reference sequence). Germline trimming cut 1 base from V and 5 bases from J; bases unmatched to any gene: 10. The CDR3 runs 16 residues. CDR3 sequence reads: CASSIALGQGVTEAFF. The CDR3 DNA reads as TGTGCCAGTAGTATAGCCCTGGGGCAGGGGGTGACTGAAGCTTTCTTT.

The chain is built from TRBV7-9 and TRBJ2-1; TRBD2 aligns across 11 bases. J gave up 10 bases and V 5 bases, and 4 bases lay outside the gene matches. The CDR3 totals 13 residues. Germline assignment: CDR1 SEHNR and CDR2 FQNEAQ (reference sequence). The CDR3 DNA reads as TGTGCCAGCAGCCCGAGACTAGCGGGGGAGCAGTTCTTC. Protein product: CASSPRLAGEQFF.

The chain employs TRBV12-3 or TRBV12-4 and TRBJ2-3; 10 bases align to TRBD2. J lost 5 bases, V lost 10 bases, and 15 bases had no gene match. The CDR3 consists of 16 residues. The CDR3 loop is CATHPSERGGGDTQYF. As DNA, the CDR3 is TGTGCCACCCACCCCTCTGAGCGGGGGGGTGGAGATACGCAGTATTTT.

The V gene is TRBV20-1, the J gene TRBJ2-1; possibly TRBD2 for D (6 bases). This CDR3 spans 13 amino acids. Trimming took off 5 bases at V and 8 bases at J, with 16 bases between the two ends. Germline CDR1 and CDR2: DFQATT and SNEGSKA (reference sequence). The CDR3 sequence: CSASPAGSDEQFF. In DNA form, the CDR3 reads TGCAGTGCTTCCCCCGCGGGGTCGGATGAGCAGTTCTTC.

The chain carries TRBV6-6 and TRBJ2-3, with no clear D. Per germline, CDR1 MNHNY and CDR2 SVGAGI (reference sequence). The V end lost 3 bases, the J end lost 6 bases, and 7 bases lay between the germline ends. The CDR3 runs 12 residues. CDR3 in amino acids: CASSYGSDTQYF. The CDR3, as DNA: TGTGCCAGCAGTTATGGTTCGGATACGCAGTATTTT.